What follows describes a single T cell receptor (beta chain). Its antigen is as yet unknown. This sample is part of a study of CD8 T cells in ankylosing spondylitis. The study, taken as a whole, reports: Ankylosing spondylitis blood appeared to be characterized by a TCR beta motif of eight or nine highly homologous variants. Matched synovial fluid from ankylosing spondylitis patients was reported to be enriched for disease-linked clones. Disease-linked clones had a CD8+ phenotype and relatively low frequency in peripheral blood.

Via MiXCR, TCRdb re-called the 5' RACE reads, giving one row per CDR3 protein. The sample comprises 350,000 or so distinct CDR3 sequences, less than 10% of which are singletons, and less than 15% rests with the top ten. Sequencing was done on a sample of blood, either unsorted or a sorted T cell fraction (not recorded which). This TCR was recovered from a male donor with ankylosing spondylitis.

CDR3 DNA sequence: TGTGCCAGCAGTCGGTTCCAGACACCCGGACTAGCGGGAGTCTACACAGATACGCAGTATTTT. Translating it yields CASSRFQTPGLAGVYTDTQYF. The gene calls are TRBV6-2 or TRBV6-3 and TRBJ2-3; 13 bases agree with TRBD2. CDR1 and CDR2 from the germline V gene are MNHEY and SVGEGT. Losses at the gene ends were 5 bases for V and 2 bases for J; bases not matched to a gene: 19. The CDR3 runs 21 residues.